The rows below give T cell receptor beta chains drawn from one sample of a study of blood T cell repertoires in COVID-19. The data were produced by immunoSEQ multiplex PCR, yet TCRdb's version contains in-frame clones alone and is incomplete. This table has about 330,000 clones, roughly 87% appearing once. Source material: PBMCs or T cells enriched from blood (not recorded which). The receptors were sampled from a woman aged 30 to 39 who had recovered from COVID-19. CDR3s include the opening cysteine and the closing phenylalanine or tryptophan. The D gene is left open where the match is weak. Clone size is not always given. Where it is, it says once, few, many or a class for expanded clones.

TRBJ1-1,.,TRBV5-6,.,TGTGCCAGCAGCTTTTACAGTGGGGGCCGGTCCATGAACACTGAAGCTTTCTTT,CASSFYSGGRSMNTEAFF
TRBJ1-1,.,TRBV7-9,.,TGTGCCAGCACCGAGGTTGGGAACACTGAAGCTTTCTTT,CASTEVGNTEAFF
TRBJ1-6,.,TRBV4-3,.,TGCGCCAGCAGCCAAGAGGAGGCAGATAATTCACCCCTCCACTTT,CASSQEEADNSPLHF
TRBJ1-2,.,TRBV28,.,TGTGCCAGCAGTTTAAACAGATATGGCTACACCTTC,CASSLNRYGYTF
TRBJ1-1,.,TRBV5-6,TRBD1,TGTGCCAGCAGCCCGGACAGGGTCACTGAAGCTTTCTTT,CASSPDRVTEAFF
TRBJ1-3,.,TRBV19,.,TGTGCCAGTAGTATTTGGAGGTCCTCTGGAAACACCATATATTTT,CASSIWRSSGNTIYF
TRBJ2-5,few,TRBV2,TRBD2,TGTGCCACCTCTAGCGGGGGGGTGGAGACCCAGTACTTC,CATSSGGVETQYF
TRBJ2-6,.,TRBV4-1,.,TGCGCCAGCAGTACAGGTAACTCTGGGGCCAACGTCCTGACTTTC,CASSTGNSGANVLTF
TRBJ1-3,.,TRBV10-3,TRBD1,TGTGCCATCAGTGAGACAGGGGCATTCTCTGGAAACACCATATATTTT,CAISETGAFSGNTIYF
TRBJ2-7,.,TRBV12-3/TRBV12-4,.,TGTGCCAGCAGTCCGGACGGGACCTACGAGCAGTACTTC,CASSPDGTYEQYF
TRBJ1-6,.,TRBV6-5,TRBD1,TGTGCCAGCTTGACAGGGAACTCCTATAATTCACCCCTCCACTTT,CASLTGNSYNSPLHF
TRBJ2-1,.,TRBV5-6,TRBD1,TGTGCCAGCAGCGCCGGGACAGTCCCCTACAATGAGCAGTTCTTC,CASSAGTVPYNEQFF
TRBJ2-1,.,TRBV12-3/TRBV12-4,.,TGTGCCAGCAGTACTAGGAATGAGCAGTTCTTC,CASSTRNEQFF
TRBJ1-2,.,TRBV5-1,TRBD1,TGCGCCAGCAGCTTGGTAGGGACAGGGTCTGGCTACACCTTC,CASSLVGTGSGYTF
TRBJ1-5,few,TRBV19,.,TGTGCCAGTAGTATAGCGCTGGAGGGTCAGCCCCAGCATTTT,CASSIALEGQPQHF
TRBJ2-7,.,TRBV19,TRBD1,TGTGCCAGTAGTATAACCCCAGGGGGCGAGGACGAGCAGTACTTC,CASSITPGGEDEQYF
TRBJ2-7,few,TRBV19,TRBD1,TGTGCCAGTAGTACTGGGACAGGGCGCTCCTACGAGCAGTACTTC,CASSTGTGRSYEQYF
TRBJ1-1,.,TRBV11-2,TRBD1,TGTGCCAGCAGCTTTAGGACAGGGTTCACTGAAGCTTTCTTT,CASSFRTGFTEAFF
TRBJ1-3,.,TRBV7-2,.,TGTGCCAGCAGCTTGGAATTCGGGGCTGGAAACACCATATATTTT,CASSLEFGAGNTIYF
TRBJ2-7,.,TRBV6-5,TRBD1,TGTGCCACCAGGACAGGCAGCTCCTACGAGCAGTACTTC,CATRTGSSYEQYF
TRBJ1-5,few,TRBV5-8,TRBD1,TGTGCCAGCAGCTTTAGGACAGGGGGGCTTTATAGCAATCAGCCCCAGCATTTT,CASSFRTGGLYSNQPQHF
TRBJ2-3,.,TRBV11-2,TRBD2,TGTGCCAGCAGCTTATCCGGGGGGACCACAGATACGCAGTATTTT,CASSLSGGTTDTQYF
TRBJ1-3,.,TRBV6-5,.,TGTGCCAGCAGGGGGCAGGGATCTGGAAACACCATATATTTT,CASRGQGSGNTIYF
TRBJ1-2,few,TRBV7-9,.,TGTGCCGGGTCAGGAGGGAACTATGGCTACACCTTC,CAGSGGNYGYTF
TRBJ1-2,.,TRBV7-2,TRBD1,TGTGCCAGCAAGACGGGACAGGGGTTTAACTATGGCTACACCTTC,CASKTGQGFNYGYTF
TRBJ2-7,.,TRBV18,.,TGTGCCAGCTCACCACCGAAAGGGGAATCCTTTCTTTTCCACGAGCAGTACTTC,CASSPPKGESFLFHEQYF
TRBJ2-3,.,TRBV19,TRBD2,TGTGCCAGTAGTATAAGGGGACTAGCGCGCAGCATGGCGCAGTATTTT,CASSIRGLARSMAQYF
TRBJ1-2,once,TRBV11-2,.,TGTGCCAGCAGCACGCCCCGACACAACTATGGCTACACCTTC,CASSTPRHNYGYTF
TRBJ2-6,few,TRBV5-4,.,TGTGCCAGCGGCTATGGAGGCTCTGGGGCCAACGTCCTGACTTTC,CASGYGGSGANVLTF
TRBJ1-5,.,TRBV15,TRBD1,TGTGCCACCAGCAGAGGAGATTGGGACAGACCCAATCAGCCCCAGCATTTT,CATSRGDWDRPNQPQHF
TRBJ2-7,once,TRBV19,TRBD2,TGTGCCAGTAGTAGCTCCGGGACTAGCCCACGCGAGCAGTACTTC,CASSSSGTSPREQYF
TRBJ1-5,.,TRBV19,.,TGTGCCAGTAGGTATAGCGATCAGCCCCAGCATTTT,CASRYSDQPQHF
TRBJ1-1,.,TRBV5-1,.,TGCGCCAGCAGCTTGGAGGACTCAATGAACACTGAAGCTTTCTTT,CASSLEDSMNTEAFF
TRBJ1-5,.,TRBV9,.,TGTGCCAGCAGCCCTAGCGAGGGTTTACATCAGCCCCAGCATTTT,CASSPSEGLHQPQHF
TRBJ2-3,.,TRBV6-2/TRBV6-3,TRBD2,TGTGCCAGCAGTTACGGGAGGGGCCCTAGCACAGATACGCAGTATTTT,CASSYGRGPSTDTQYF
TRBJ1-1,.,TRBV5-1,.,TGCGCCAGCAGCTTGACGGGGGACCTGAACACTGAAGCTTTCTTT,CASSLTGDLNTEAFF
TRBJ2-1,.,TRBV9,TRBD1,TGTGCCAGCAGCGTAGCTTGGGGACAGGTATTTGGGGATGAGCAGTTCTTC,CASSVAWGQVFGDEQFF
TRBJ1-5,.,TRBV7-2,.,TGTGCCAGCAGCTCTCCGGGGAATCAGCCCCAGCATTTT,CASSSPGNQPQHF
TRBJ2-2,.,TRBV6-4,.,TGTGCCAGCAGCATGGACACGAACACCGGGGAGCTGTTTTTT,CASSMDTNTGELFF
TRBJ2-3,.,TRBV5-1,.,TGCGCCAGCAGCACCCCGGGTCCCACAGATACGCAGTATTTT,CASSTPGPTDTQYF
TRBJ2-5,.,TRBV21-1,.,TGTGCCAGCAGCACCTTCAGACGGGGGGGTCCCTTCGAGACCCAGTACTTC,CASSTFRRGGPFETQYF